The 17 T cell receptor beta chains listed next were all sequenced from one sample in a study of vaccination and CD4 T cells after COVID-19. No antigens are known for them. The treatment denotes: roughly ten-day PBMC culture with coronavirus spike peptide pools or control peptides (ViraFEST assay). With the Oncomine TCR Beta short-read assay, DNA from cultured CD4+ T cells was sequenced. TCRdb re-derived calls from the PCR reads in MiXCR, one entry per CDR3 protein. The sample consists of approximately 8,200 distinct CDR3 sequences, around 63% of them appearing once. The source material was CD4+ T cells from blood, cultured in vitro. The receptors were sampled from a human donor who had recovered from COVID-19.

This chain links TRBV6-2 or TRBV6-3 with TRBJ2-6; D is ambiguous. The CDR3 runs 13 residues. Trimming removed 7 bases from V and 2 bases from J, with 6 bases in between. Germline CDR1 MNHEY, CDR2 SVGEGT. CDR3 residues: CASTGTGANVLTF. CDR3 bases: TGTGCCAGCACTGGAACTGGGGCCAACGTCCTGACTTTC.

The V call is TRBV20-1, the J call TRBJ1-5; weak D call: TRBD1 (6 bases). The V end was cut by 6 bases, the J end by 5 bases, with 17 bases between. CDR3 length equals 14 residues. CDR1 and CDR2 (germline): DFQATT, SNEGSKA (reference sequence). CDR3 bases: TGCAGTGCCACGGCGGGGACACTCCATCAGCCCCAGCATTTT. Its translation is CSATAGTLHQPQHF.

The rearrangement uses TRBV20-1 and TRBJ1-1; TRBD1 might be the D (5 bases). Between the trimmed V and J ends, which lost 0 bases and 5 bases, there was a span of 22 bases. The CDR3 loop spans 17 amino acids. Per the germline V gene, CDR1 is DFQATT and CDR2 is SNEGSKA (reference sequence). The CDR3 coding sequence is TGCAGTGCTAGAGATGGTAGTAGCGGGGGATATGATACTGAAGCTTTCTTT. Translating it yields CSARDGSSGGYDTEAFF.

J is TRBJ2-5 and V is TRBV7-2; 13 bases map to TRBD2. The junction had 13 bases not matched to a gene; V was cut back by 5 bases and J by 4 bases. The CDR3 extends over 18 amino acids. Germline-derived CDR1 and CDR2 are SGHTA and FQGNSA. The CDR3 loop is CASSRPPTSGRASETQYF. The CDR3 bases are TGTGCCAGCAGCCGCCCCCCTACTAGCGGGAGGGCGTCAGAGACCCAGTACTTC.

The table lists this clonotype with a few counts. The CDR3 reads CSALFVYGYTF. CDR3 coding DNA: TGCAGTGCTCTCTTTGTGTATGGCTACACCTTC. J is TRBJ1-2 and V is TRBV20-1; D not certain. This CDR3 contains 11 residues. V was trimmed by 5 bases and J by 5 bases, leaving 9 bases between them. Germline CDR1 DFQATT, CDR2 SNEGSKA (reference sequence).

This clonotype was seen once. A junction boundary mismatches the germline segment, possibly from a read error. The chain has TRBV20-1 and TRBJ1-5, with 11 positions matching TRBD1. Germline CDR1 DFQATT, CDR2 SNEGSKA (reference sequence). The CDR3 is 15 residues long. The CDR3 nucleotides are TGCAGTGCTAGTTCCGGGACAGGGGGGGGACAGCCCCGGCATTTT. Translating it yields CSASSGTGGGQPRHF.

The V and J genes are TRBV28 and TRBJ1-5; D is undetermined. The germline V gene has CDR1 MDHEN and CDR2 SYDVKM. The CDR3 is 12 residues long. With 6 bases removed from V and 3 bases from J, the gap between germline ends came to 6 bases. The DNA of the CDR3 is TGTGCCAGCAGATCGAACAATCAGCCCCAGCATTTT. Translating it yields CASRSNNQPQHF.

This rearrangement joins TRBV28 to TRBJ1-5, with D maybe TRBD1 (6 bases). Trimming took off 3 bases at V and 2 bases at J, with 11 bases between the two ends. CDR1 is MDHEN and CDR2 is SYDVKM in the germline V gene. The CDR3 is 15 residues long. The CDR3 protein is CASSFRQGRNQPQHF. The CDR3 DNA follows: TGTGCCAGCAGTTTTCGGCAGGGGCGCAATCAGCCCCAGCATTTT.

This clonotype has just a few counts. The chain carries TRBV24-1 and TRBJ2-1; no definite D call. The germline CDR1 and CDR2 sequences are KGHDR and SFDVKD. Trimming cost V 6 bases and J 5 bases, with 7 bases left between them. The CDR3 has 12 amino acids. The CDR3 DNA reads TGTGCCACCAGTCCCCCCGACAATGAGCAGTTCTTC. Encoded protein: CATSPPDNEQFF.

There are a few counts of this clonotype. The chain has TRBV7-2 and TRBJ2-5; D may be TRBD1 (7 bases). The CDR3 sequence is 14 residues long. Between the trimmed V and J ends, which lost 5 bases and 4 bases, there was a span of 14 bases. CDR1 is SGHTA and CDR2 is FQGNSA in the germline V gene. CDR3 loop: CASSGQGGGETQYF. CDR3 nucleotides: TGTGCCAGCAGCGGGCAGGGGGGAGGAGAGACCCAGTACTTC.

The chain carries TRBV5-6 and TRBJ1-6; perhaps TRBD1 as D (5 bases). CDR3 length equals 14 residues. Looked up from germline, CDR1 is SGHDT and CDR2 is YYEEEE. Trimming left V 4 bases short and J 9 bases short, with 14 bases between. This chain's CDR3 is CASSPVGGGSPLHF. The DNA of the CDR3 is TGTGCCAGCAGCCCCGTGGGGGGTGGTTCACCCCTCCACTTT.

V usage is TRBV4-3 and J usage is TRBJ1-2; TRBD1 might be the D (5 bases). Trimming removed 4 bases from V and 5 bases from J, with 20 bases in between. The CDR3 is 16 amino acids. Germline V CDR1 and CDR2: LGHNA, YSLEER. Here the CDR3 DNA reads TGCGCCAGCAGCCCTAAAGAACGGGGGGTAGGGTATGGCTACACCTTC. Translating gives CASSPKERGVGYGYTF.

This rearrangement joins TRBV27 to TRBJ2-7; 7 bases fit TRBD2. Trimming cost V 3 bases and J 7 bases; bases outside gene matches: 9. The CDR3 covers 14 residues. Germline loops: CDR1 MNHEY, CDR2 SMNVEV (reference sequence). CDR3 sequence reads: CASSLVGGPGEQYF. The CDR3 DNA sequence: TGTGCCAGCAGTTTGGTGGGAGGGCCGGGGGAGCAGTACTTC.

In its sample, this clonotype was seen a few times. The V call is TRBV20-1, the J call TRBJ1-6, with 11 nucleotides matching TRBD1. CDR3 length: 15 residues. V dropped 5 bases and J dropped 6; count of bases not matched to a gene: 6. Germline-derived CDR1 and CDR2 are DFQATT and SNEGSKA (reference sequence). The CDR3 reads CSAPSDRGPNSPLHF. CDR3 nucleotides: TGCAGTGCTCCCTCGGACAGGGGGCCTAATTCACCCCTCCACTTT.

The chain combines TRBV20-1 with TRBJ1-2; unclear D gene. Germline CDR1 and CDR2: DFQATT and SNEGSKA (reference sequence). V was trimmed by 5 bases and J by 7 bases, leaving 14 bases between them. The CDR3 runs 12 residues. CDR3 bases: TGCAGTGCTTACCCCGGGTGGGTTGGCTACACCTTC. It is translated as CSAYPGWVGYTF.

The chain combines TRBV7-2 with TRBJ1-1; D call uncertain. In germline, CDR1 is SGHTA, CDR2 FQGNSA. CDR3 length: 14 amino acids. The V and J ends lost 4 bases and 5 bases respectively, with 14 bases between them. This CDR3 is CASSSVRERTEAFF. The CDR3 DNA is TGTGCCAGCAGCTCCGTCCGGGAAAGGACTGAAGCTTTCTTT.

In its sample, this clonotype was seen a few times. The genes are TRBV28 and TRBJ1-2; a possible D gene is TRBD1 (5 bases). Germline CDR1 and CDR2: MDHEN and SYDVKM. The CDR3 sequence is 15 residues long. V shed 5 bases and J shed 4 bases, with 17 bases lying between them. CDR3 region: CASSLSPGAGYGYTF. CDR3 sequence (DNA): TGTGCCAGCAGTCTCTCCCCCGGGGCTGGCTATGGCTACACCTTC.